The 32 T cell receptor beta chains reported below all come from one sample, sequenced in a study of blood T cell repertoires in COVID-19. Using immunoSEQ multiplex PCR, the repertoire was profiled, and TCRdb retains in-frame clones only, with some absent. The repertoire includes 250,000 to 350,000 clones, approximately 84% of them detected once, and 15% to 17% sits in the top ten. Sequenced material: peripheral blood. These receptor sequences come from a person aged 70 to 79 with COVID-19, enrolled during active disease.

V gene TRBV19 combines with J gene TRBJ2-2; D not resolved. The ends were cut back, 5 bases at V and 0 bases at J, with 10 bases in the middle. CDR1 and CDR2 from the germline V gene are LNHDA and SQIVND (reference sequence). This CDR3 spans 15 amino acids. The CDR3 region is CASSPQTTNTGELFF. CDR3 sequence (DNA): TGTGCCAGTAGTCCCCAAACTACGAACACCGGGGAGCTGTTTTTT.

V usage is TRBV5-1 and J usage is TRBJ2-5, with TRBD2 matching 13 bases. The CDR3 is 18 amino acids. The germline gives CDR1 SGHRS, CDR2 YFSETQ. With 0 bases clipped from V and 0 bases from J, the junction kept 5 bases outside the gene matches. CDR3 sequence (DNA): TGCGCCAGCAGCTTGGGGACTAGCGGGAGAACGTACCAAGAGACCCAGTACTTC. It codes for CASSLGTSGRTYQETQYF.

The CDR3 loop is CASSLGGALTGELFF. The CDR3 nucleotides read TGTGCCAGCAGCTTAGGTGGGGCCCTCACCGGGGAGCTGTTTTTT. The chain recombines TRBV7-8 with TRBJ2-2, with D tentatively TRBD1 (5 bases). The germline V gene encodes CDR1 SGHVS and CDR2 FQNEAQ. V was trimmed by 1 base and J by 4 bases, leaving 10 bases between them. The CDR3 extends over 15 amino acids.

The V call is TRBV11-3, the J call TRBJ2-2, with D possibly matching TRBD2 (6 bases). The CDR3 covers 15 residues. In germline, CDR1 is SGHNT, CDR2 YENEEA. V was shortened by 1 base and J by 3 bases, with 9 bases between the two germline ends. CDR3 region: CASSLGGIHTGELFF. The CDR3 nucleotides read TGTGCCAGCAGCTTAGGCGGGATACACACCGGGGAGCTGTTTTTT.

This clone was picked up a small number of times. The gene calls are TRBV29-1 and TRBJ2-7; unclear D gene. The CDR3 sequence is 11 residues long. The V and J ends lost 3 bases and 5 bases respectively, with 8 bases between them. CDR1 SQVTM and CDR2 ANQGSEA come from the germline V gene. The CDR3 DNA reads TGCAGCGTTGAGCGAATCGACGAGCAGTACTTC. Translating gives CSVERIDEQYF.

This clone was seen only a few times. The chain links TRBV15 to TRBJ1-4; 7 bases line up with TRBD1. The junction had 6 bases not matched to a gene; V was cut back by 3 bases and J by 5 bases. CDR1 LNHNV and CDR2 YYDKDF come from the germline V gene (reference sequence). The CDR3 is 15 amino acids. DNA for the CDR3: TGTGCCACCAGCAGCCCGGGACAGAGAAATGAAAAACTGTTTTTT. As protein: CATSSPGQRNEKLFF.

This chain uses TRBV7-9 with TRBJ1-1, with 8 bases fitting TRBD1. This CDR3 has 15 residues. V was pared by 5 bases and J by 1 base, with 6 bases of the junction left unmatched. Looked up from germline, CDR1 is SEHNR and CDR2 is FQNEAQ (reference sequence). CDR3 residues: CASSAYRGGNTEAFF. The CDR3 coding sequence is TGTGCCAGCAGCGCCTACAGGGGGGGGAACACTGAAGCTTTCTTT. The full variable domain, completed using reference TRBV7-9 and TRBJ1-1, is DTGVSQNPRHKITKRGQNVTFRCDPISEHNRLYWYRQTLGQGPEFLTYFQNEAQLEKSRLLSDRFSAERPKGSFSTLEIQRTEQGDSAMYLCASSAYRGGNTEAFFGQGTRLTVV.

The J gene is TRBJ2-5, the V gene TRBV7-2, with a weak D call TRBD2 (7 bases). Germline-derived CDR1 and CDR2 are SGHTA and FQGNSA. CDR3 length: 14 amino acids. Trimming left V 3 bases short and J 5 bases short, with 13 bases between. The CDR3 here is CASSLVGGGETQYF. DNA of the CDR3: TGTGCCAGCAGCTTGGTTGGGGGGGGCGAGACCCAGTACTTC.

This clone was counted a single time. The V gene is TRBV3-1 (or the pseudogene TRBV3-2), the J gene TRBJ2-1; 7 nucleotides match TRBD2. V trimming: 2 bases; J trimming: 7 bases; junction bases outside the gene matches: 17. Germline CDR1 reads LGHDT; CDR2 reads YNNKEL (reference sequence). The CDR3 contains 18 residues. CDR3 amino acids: CASSQRLPGLGHLNEQFF. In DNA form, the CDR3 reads TGTGCCAGCAGCCAAAGATTACCAGGACTAGGCCACTTGAATGAGCAGTTCTTC.

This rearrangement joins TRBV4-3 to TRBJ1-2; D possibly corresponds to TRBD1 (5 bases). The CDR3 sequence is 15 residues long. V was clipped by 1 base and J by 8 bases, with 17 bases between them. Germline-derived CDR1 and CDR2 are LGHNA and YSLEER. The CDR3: CASSQGAIGAFGYTF. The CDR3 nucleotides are TGCGCCAGCAGCCAAGGGGCCATAGGGGCGTTCGGCTACACCTTC.

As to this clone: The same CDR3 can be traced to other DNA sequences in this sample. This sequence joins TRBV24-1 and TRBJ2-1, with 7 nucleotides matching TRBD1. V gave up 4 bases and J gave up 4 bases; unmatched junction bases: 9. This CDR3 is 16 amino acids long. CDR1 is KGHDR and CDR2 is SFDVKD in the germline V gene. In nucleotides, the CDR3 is TGTGCCACCAGTGACTCAACAGGGGTCGGGTACAATGAGCAGTTCTTC. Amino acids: CATSDSTGVGYNEQFF.

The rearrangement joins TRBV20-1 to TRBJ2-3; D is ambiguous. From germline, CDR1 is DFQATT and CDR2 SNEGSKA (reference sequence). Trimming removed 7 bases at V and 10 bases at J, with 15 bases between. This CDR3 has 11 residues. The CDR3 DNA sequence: TGCAGTGTTGGTGCCAAGCCATCGCAGTATTTT. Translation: CSVGAKPSQYF.

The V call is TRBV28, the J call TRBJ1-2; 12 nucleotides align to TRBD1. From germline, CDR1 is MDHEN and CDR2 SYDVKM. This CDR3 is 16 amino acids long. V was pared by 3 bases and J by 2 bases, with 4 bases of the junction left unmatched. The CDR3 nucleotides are TGTGCCAGCAGTTTGTCGGGACAGGGGGCCAACTATGGCTACACCTTC. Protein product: CASSLSGQGANYGYTF.

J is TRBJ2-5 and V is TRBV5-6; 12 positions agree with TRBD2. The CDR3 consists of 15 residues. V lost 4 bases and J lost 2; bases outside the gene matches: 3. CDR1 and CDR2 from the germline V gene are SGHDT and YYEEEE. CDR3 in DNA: TGTGCCAGCAGCCAGGGGACTAGCGGGCAAGAGACCCAGTACTTC. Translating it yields CASSQGTSGQETQYF.

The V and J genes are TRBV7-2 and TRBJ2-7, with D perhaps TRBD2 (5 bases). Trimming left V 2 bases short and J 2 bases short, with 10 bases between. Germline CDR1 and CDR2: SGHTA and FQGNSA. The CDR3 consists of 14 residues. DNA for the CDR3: TGTGCCAGCAGCTTACGAGGGTCCACCTACGAGCAGTACTTC. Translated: CASSLRGSTYEQYF. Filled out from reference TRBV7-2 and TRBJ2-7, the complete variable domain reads GAGVSQSPSNKVTEKGKDVELRCDPISGHTALYWYRQSLGQGLEFLIYFQGNSAPDKSGLPSDRFSAERTGGSVSTLTIQRTQQEDSAVYLCASSLRGSTYEQYFGPGTRLTVT.

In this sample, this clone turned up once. This CDR3 reads CASSAGLAGGITDTQYF. The CDR3 nucleotides read TGTGCCAGCAGCGCGGGACTAGCGGGGGGCATCACAGATACGCAGTATTTT. The V and J genes are TRBV9 and TRBJ2-3; 15 nucleotides match TRBD2. The CDR3 has 17 residues. Germline V gives CDR1 SGDLS, CDR2 YYNGEE. Germline trimming cut 3 bases from V and 2 bases from J; bases unmatched to any gene: 4.

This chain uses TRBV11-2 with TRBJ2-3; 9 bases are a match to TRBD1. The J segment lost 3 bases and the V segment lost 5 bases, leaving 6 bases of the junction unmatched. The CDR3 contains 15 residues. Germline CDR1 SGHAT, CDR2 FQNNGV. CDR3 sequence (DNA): TGTGCCAGCAGCCTCGGGACAGGGTTAACAGATACGCAGTATTTT. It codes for CASSLGTGLTDTQYF.

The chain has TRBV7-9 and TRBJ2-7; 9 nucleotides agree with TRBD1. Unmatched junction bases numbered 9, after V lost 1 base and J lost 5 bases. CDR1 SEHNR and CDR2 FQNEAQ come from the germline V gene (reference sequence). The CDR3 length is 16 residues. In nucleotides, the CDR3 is TGTGCCAGCAGCTTAGTTACTTTACAGGGGGCGGACGAGCAGTACTTC. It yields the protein CASSLVTLQGADEQYF.

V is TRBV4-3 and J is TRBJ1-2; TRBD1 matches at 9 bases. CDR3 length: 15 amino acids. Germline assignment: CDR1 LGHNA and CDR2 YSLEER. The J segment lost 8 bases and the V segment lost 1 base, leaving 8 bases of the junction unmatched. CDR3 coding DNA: TGCGCCAGCAGCCAAGTAGGGGGACAGGGTACGGGCTACACCTTC. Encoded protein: CASSQVGGQGTGYTF.

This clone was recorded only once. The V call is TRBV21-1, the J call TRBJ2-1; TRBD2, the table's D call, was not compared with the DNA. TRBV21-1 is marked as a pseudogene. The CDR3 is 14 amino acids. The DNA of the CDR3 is TGTGCCAGCAGCAAACTGGGACTAGGAGATGAGCAGTTCTTC. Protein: CASSKLGLGDEQFF.

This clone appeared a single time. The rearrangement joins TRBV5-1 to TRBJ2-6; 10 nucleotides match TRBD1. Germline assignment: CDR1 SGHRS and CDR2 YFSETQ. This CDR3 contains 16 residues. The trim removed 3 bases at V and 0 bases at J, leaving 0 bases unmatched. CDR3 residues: CASSWTGGSGANVLTF. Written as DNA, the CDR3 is TGCGCCAGCAGCTGGACAGGGGGCTCTGGGGCCAACGTCCTGACTTTC. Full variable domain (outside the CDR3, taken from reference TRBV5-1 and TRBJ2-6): KAGVTQTPRYLIKTRGQQVTLSCSPISGHRSVSWYQQTPGQGLQFLFEYFSETQRNKGNFPGRFSGRQFSNSRSEMNVSTLELGDSALYLCASSWTGGSGANVLTFGAGSRLTVL.

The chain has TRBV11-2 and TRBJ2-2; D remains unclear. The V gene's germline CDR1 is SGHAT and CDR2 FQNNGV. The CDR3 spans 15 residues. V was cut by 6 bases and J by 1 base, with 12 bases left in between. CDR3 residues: CASRSRVGNTGELFF. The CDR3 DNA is TGTGCCAGCAGGTCTCGGGTGGGGAACACCGGGGAGCTGTTTTTT.

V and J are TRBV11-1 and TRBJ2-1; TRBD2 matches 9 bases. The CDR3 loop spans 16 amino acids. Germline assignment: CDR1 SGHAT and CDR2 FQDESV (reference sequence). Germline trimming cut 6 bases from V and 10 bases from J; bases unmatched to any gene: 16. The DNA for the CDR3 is TGTGCCAGCAGTTTTTTTGGGATAGCGGGAGTCGAAGAGCAGTTCTTC. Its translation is CASSFFGIAGVEEQFF.

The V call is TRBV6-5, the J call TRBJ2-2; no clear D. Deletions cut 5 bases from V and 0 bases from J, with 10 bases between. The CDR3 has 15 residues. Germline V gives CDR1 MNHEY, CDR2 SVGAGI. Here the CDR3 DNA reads TGTGCCAGCAGTCAGTATCATCCGAACACCGGGGAGCTGTTTTTT. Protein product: CASSQYHPNTGELFF.

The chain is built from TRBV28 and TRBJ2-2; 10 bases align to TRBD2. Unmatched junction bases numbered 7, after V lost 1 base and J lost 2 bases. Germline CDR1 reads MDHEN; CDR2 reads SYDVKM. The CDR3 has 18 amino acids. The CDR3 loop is CASSLYSGGSFNTGELFF. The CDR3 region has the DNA TGTGCCAGCAGTTTATATAGCGGGGGGTCTTTTAACACCGGGGAGCTGTTTTTT. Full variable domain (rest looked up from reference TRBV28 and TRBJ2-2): DVKVTQSSRYLVKRTGEKVFLECVQDMDHENMFWYRQDPGLGLRLIYFSYDVKMKEKGDIPEGYSVSREKKERFSLILESASTNQTSMYLCASSLYSGGSFNTGELFFGEGSRLTVL.

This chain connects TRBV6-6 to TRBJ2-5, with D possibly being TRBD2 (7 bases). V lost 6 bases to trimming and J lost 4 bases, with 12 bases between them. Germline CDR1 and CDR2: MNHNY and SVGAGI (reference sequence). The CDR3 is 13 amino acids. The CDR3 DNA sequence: TGTGCCAGCAGGGGAGGGGGACGAGAGACCCAGTACTTC. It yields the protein CASRGGGRETQYF.

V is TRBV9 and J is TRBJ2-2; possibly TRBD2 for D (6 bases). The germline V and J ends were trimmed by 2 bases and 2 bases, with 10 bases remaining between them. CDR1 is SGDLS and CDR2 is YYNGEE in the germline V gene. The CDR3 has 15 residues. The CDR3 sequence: CASSVGLTNTGELFF. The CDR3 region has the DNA TGTGCCAGCAGCGTCGGACTAACTAACACCGGGGAGCTGTTTTTT.

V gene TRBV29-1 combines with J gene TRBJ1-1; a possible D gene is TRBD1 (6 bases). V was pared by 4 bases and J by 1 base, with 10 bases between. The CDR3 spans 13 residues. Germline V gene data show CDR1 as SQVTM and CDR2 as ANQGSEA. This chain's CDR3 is CSVGRGGNTEAFF. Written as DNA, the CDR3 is TGCAGCGTTGGCAGGGGCGGGAACACTGAAGCTTTCTTT.

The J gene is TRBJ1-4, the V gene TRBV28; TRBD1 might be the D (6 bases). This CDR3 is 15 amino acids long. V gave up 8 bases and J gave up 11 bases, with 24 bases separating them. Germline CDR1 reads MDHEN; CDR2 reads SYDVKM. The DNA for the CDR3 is TGTGCCAGCGGTCACCGGGACAAAAGAATGAGGAAACTGTTTTTT. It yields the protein CASGHRDKRMRKLFF.

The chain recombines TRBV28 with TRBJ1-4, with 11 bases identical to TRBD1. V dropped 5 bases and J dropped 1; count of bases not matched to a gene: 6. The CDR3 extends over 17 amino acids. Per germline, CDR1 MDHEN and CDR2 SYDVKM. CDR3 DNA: TGTGCCAGCAGTCCGGACAGGGGGCGCGGAACTAATGAAAAACTGTTTTTT. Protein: CASSPDRGRGTNEKLFF.

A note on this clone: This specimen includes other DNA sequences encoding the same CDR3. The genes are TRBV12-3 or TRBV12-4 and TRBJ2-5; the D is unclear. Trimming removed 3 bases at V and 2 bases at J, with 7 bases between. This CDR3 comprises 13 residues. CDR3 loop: CASSFNIQETQYF. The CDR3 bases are TGTGCCAGCAGTTTTAACATACAAGAGACCCAGTACTTC.

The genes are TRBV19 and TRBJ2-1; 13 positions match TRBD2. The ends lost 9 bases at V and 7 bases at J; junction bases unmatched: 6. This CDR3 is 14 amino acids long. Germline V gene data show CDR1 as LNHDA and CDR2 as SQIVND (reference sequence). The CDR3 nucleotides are TGTGCCAGCCGGACTAGCGGGAGTTTGAATGAGCAGTTCTTC. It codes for CASRTSGSLNEQFF.